These T cell receptor beta chains were read from a single sample in a study of T cells after yellow fever vaccination. One entry per CDR3 protein results from TCRdb running MiXCR on the 5' RACE reads. Of about 320,000 distinct CDR3 sequences in the sample, around 4.5% were seen once. The sample consisted of PBMCs, taken 15 days after the yellow fever booster vaccination. The receptor source for this set is a man younger than 30 who received the YFV17D yellow fever vaccine. CDR3s include the opening cysteine and the closing phenylalanine or tryptophan. A D gene is named only where the DNA matches it firmly. Size tells how often a clone was seen (once, few, many) or the class of an expanded clone, and some rows leave it out.

clone_size | j_call | v_call | d_call | cdr3_nt | cdr3_aa
many | TRBJ1-5 | TRBV11-2 | TRBD1 | TGTGCCAGCAGCTACAGGGGTGGACAGCCCCAGCATTTT | CASSYRGGQPQHF
few | TRBJ1-2 | TRBV11-2 | - | TGTGCCAGCAGCTGGGACGTTATTAACTATGGCTACACCTTC | CASSWDVINYGYTF
- | TRBJ1-1 | TRBV20-1 | TRBD1 | TGCAGTGCTACTCAGGGGGGGGCCAACACTGAAGCTTTCTTT | CSATQGGANTEAFF
many | TRBJ2-1 | TRBV7-2 | TRBD1 | TGTGCCAGCACCATTACCCCGGGACAGGGGCGCAATGAGCAGTTCTTC | CASTITPGQGRNEQFF
medium-sized | TRBJ1-2 | TRBV7-9 | TRBD1 | TGTGCCAGCAGCGACGGACAGGGGGCTGATGGCTACACCTTC | CASSDGQGADGYTF
many | TRBJ1-5 | TRBV7-2 | TRBD1 | TGTGCCAGCAGCTTAGCGTCAGGAGGGGGCTTTAGGCAGCCCCAGCATTTT | CASSLASGGGFRQPQHF
many | TRBJ2-3 | TRBV5-1 | - | TGCGCCAGCAGCTTGACGCCCAGCACAGATACGCAGTATTTT | CASSLTPSTDTQYF
- | TRBJ2-2 | TRBV6-5 | - | TGTGCCAGCAGTTACAACCGGGGAAGGACCGGGGAGCTGTTTTTT | CASSYNRGRTGELFF
many | TRBJ1-1 | TRBV7-3 | - | TGTGCCAGCAGCGAGCTGAACACTGAAGCTTTCTTT | CASSELNTEAFF
many | TRBJ2-3 | TRBV9 | - | TGTGCCAGCAGCGGAAGACAGGCGTGGGACGCAGATACGCAGTATTTT | CASSGRQAWDADTQYF
- | TRBJ2-3 | TRBV19 | TRBD2 | TGTGCCAGTAGTATTGGAGCGGGGGGGCCTAATACGCAGTATTTT | CASSIGAGGPNTQYF
many | TRBJ1-6 | TRBV5-5 | - | TGTGCCAGCAGCTGGTGGGGGCAGGGATCACCCCTCCACTTT | CASSWWGQGSPLHF
many | TRBJ1-2 | TRBV12-3/TRBV12-4 | - | TGTGCCAGCAGTTTCGTCAGTCTCACTGGCTACACCTTC | CASSFVSLTGYTF